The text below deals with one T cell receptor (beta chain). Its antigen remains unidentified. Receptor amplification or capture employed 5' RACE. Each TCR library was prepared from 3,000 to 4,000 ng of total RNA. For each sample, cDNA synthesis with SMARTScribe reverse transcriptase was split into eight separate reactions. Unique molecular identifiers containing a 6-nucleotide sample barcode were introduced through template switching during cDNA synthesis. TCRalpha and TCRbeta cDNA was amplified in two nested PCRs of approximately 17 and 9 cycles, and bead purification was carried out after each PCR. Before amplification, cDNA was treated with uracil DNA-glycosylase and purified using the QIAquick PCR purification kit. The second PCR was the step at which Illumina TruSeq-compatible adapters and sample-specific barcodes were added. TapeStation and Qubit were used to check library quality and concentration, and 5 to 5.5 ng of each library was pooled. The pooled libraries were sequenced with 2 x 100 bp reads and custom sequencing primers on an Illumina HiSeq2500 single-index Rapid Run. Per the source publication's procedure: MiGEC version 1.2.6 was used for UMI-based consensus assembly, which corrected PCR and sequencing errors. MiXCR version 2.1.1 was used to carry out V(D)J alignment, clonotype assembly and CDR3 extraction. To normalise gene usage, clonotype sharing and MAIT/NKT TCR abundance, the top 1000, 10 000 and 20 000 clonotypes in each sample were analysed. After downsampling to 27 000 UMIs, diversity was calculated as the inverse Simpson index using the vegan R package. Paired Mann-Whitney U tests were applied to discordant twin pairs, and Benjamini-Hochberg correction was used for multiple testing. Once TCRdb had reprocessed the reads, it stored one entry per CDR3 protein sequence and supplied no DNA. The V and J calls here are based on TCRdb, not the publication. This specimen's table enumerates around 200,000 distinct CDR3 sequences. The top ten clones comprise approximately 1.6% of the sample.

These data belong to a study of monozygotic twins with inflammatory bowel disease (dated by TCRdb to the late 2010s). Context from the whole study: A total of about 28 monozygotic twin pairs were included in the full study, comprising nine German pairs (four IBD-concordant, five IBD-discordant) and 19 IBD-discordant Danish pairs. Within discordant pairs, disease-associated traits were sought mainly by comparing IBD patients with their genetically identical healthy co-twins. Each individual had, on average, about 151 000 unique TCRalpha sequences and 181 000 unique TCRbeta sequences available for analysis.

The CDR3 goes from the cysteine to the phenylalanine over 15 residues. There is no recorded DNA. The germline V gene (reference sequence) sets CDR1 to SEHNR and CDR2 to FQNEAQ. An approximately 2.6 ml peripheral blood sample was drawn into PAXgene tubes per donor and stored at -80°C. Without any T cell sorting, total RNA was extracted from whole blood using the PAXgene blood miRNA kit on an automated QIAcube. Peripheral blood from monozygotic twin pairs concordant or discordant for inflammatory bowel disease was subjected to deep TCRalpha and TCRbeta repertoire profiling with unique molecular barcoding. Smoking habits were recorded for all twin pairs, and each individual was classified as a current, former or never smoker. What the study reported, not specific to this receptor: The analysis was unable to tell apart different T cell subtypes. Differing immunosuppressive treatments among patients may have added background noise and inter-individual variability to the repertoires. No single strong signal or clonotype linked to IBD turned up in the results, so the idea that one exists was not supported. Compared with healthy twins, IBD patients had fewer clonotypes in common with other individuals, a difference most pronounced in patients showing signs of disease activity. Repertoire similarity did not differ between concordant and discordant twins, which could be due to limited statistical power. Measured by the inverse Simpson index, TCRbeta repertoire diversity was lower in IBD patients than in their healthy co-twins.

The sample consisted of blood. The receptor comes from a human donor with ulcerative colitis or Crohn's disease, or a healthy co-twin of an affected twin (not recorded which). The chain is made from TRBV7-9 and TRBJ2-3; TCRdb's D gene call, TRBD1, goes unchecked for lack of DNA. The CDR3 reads CASSLRQGVSDTQYF.